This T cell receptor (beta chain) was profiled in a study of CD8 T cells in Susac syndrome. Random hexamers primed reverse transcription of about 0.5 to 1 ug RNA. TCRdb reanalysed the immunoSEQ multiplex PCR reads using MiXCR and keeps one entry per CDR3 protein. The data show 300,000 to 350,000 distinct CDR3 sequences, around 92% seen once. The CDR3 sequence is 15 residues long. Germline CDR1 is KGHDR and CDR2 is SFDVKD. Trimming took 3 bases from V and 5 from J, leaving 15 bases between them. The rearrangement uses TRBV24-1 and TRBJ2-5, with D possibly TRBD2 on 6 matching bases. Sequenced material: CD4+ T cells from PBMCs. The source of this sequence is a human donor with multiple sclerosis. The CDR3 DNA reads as TGTGCCACCAGTGATCCCCGCGGGGCCGGGGAGACCCAGTACTTC. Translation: CATSDPRGAGETQYF.